The entry below gives a single T cell receptor beta chain sequence along with its context. J lost 0 bases, V lost 1 base, and 5 bases had no gene match. The CDR3 length is 15 residues. Germline V CDR1 and CDR2: SQVTM, ANQGSEA. The sample is drawn from a study of T cell changes during pregnancy in multiple sclerosis. Profiled with immunoSEQ multiplex PCR; TCRdb holds only in-frame clones, not every one. The repertoire holds roughly 100,000 clones, with 85% to 95% as singletons. The rearrangement uses TRBV29-1 and TRBJ1-1, with 7 positions matching TRBD1. This TCR came from a female donor with multiple sclerosis, enrolled in a pregnancy study. The sequencing used peripheral blood, collected after pregnancy. CDR3 sequence: CSVEGRGLMNTEAFF. In DNA form, the CDR3 reads TGCAGCGTTGAAGGGAGGGGGCTCATGAACACTGAAGCTTTCTTT.